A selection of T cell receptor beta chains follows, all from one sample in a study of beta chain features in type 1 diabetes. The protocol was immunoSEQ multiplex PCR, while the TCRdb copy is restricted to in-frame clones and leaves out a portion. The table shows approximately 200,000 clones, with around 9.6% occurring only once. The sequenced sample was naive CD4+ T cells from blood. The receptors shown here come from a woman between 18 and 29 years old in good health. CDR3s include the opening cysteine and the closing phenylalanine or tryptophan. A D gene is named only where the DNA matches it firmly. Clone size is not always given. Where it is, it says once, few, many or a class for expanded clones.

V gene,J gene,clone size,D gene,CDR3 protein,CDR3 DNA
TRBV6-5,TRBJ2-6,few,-,CASSKTVEDVLTF,TGTGCCAGCAGTAAGACCGTGGAGGACGTCCTGACTTTC
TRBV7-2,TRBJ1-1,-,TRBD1,CASSKQGATEAFF,TGTGCCAGCAGTAAACAGGGGGCCACTGAAGCTTTCTTT
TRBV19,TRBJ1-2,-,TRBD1,CASSPGDRAGYTF,TGTGCCAGTAGTCCCGGGGACAGGGCTGGCTACACCTTC
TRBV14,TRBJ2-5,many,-,CASSQDRGDWQETQYF,TGTGCCAGCAGCCAAGATCGCGGTGACTGGCAAGAGACCCAGTACTTC
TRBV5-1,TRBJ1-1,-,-,CALQKAFF,TGCGCTCTACAGAAGGCTTTCTTT
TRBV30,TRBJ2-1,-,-,CATGGSSYNEQFF,TGCGCAACGGGGGGCTCTTCATACAATGAGCAGTTCTTC
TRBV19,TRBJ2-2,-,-,CASTMEAGELFF,TGTGCCAGTACCATGGAGGCCGGGGAGCTGTTTTTT
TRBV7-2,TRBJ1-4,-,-,CASSLTIQDSEKLFF,TGTGCCAGCAGCTTAACCATCCAGGACAGCGAAAAACTGTTTTTT
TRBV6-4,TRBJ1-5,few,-,CASSEREGQPQHF,TGTGCCAGCAGTGAGAGGGAGGGGCAGCCCCAGCATTTT
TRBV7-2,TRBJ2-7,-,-,CASSNARDLVYEQYF,TGTGCCAGCAGCAACGCGAGGGACTTAGTCTACGAGCAGTACTTC
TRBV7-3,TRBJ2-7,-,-,CASSLIRGNEQYF,TGTGCCAGCAGCTTAATTCGGGGTAACGAGCAGTACTTC
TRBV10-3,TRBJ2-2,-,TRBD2,CALPRGGGGNTGELFF,TGTGCCCTACCCCGCGGGGGTGGTGGGAACACCGGGGAGCTGTTTTTT
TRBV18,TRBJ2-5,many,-,CASSPRSFQETQYF,TGTGCCAGCTCACCAAGGAGCTTCCAAGAGACCCAGTACTTC
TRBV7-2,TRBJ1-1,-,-,CASSADRNTEAFF,TGTGCCAGCAGCGCCGACAGGAACACTGAAGCTTTCTTT
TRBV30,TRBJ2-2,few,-,CAWRTANTGELFF,TGTGCCTGGCGGACAGCCAACACCGGGGAGCTGTTTTTT